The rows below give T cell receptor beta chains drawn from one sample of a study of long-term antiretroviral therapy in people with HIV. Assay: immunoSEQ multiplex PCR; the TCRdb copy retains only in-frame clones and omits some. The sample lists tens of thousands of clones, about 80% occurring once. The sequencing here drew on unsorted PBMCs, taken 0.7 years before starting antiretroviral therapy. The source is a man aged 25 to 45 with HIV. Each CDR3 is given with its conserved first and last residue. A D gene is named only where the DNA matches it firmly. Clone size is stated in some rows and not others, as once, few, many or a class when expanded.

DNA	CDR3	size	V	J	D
TGTGCCACCACCTCAGGGCTGGGGGACAGCAATCAGCCCCAGCATTTT	CATTSGLGDSNQPQHF	-	TRBV15	TRBJ1-5	-
TGTGCCAGCAGCTCGTACAGACTAACTAATGAAAAACTGTTTTTT	CASSSYRLTNEKLFF	-	TRBV11-2	TRBJ1-4	-
TGTGCCAGCTCACCAGGGGACAGGGGAGGGTTCTACGAGCAGTACTTC	CASSPGDRGGFYEQYF	-	TRBV18	TRBJ2-7	TRBD1
TGTGCCAGCAGCTTGTGGGTTGTCGGGGACGAGCAGTACTTC	CASSLWVVGDEQYF	-	TRBV7-9	TRBJ2-7	-
TGTGCCAGCAGTTTAACCCCCCGACTAGCGGGACAAGAGACCCAGTACTTC	CASSLTPRLAGQETQYF	-	TRBV28	TRBJ2-5	TRBD2
TGTGCCAGCAGGACCTGGGGCTATGGCTACACCTTC	CASRTWGYGYTF	-	TRBV28	TRBJ1-2	-
TGTGCCATCAGTGGGGCCGGGACTAGCGTCACCGGGGAGCTGTTTTTT	CAISGAGTSVTGELFF	-	TRBV10-3	TRBJ2-2	TRBD2
TGTGCCAGCAGTTCTGGACTATTAAGCTCCTACGAGCAGTACTTC	CASSSGLLSSYEQYF	-	TRBV27	TRBJ2-7	-
TGTGCCAGCAGCCCCCGACAGGGGAGGTACGAGCAGTACTTC	CASSPRQGRYEQYF	-	TRBV7-9	TRBJ2-7	TRBD1
TGTGCCAGCATTCCTCAGGTCGGTAATTCACCCCTCCACTTT	CASIPQVGNSPLHF	-	TRBV28	TRBJ1-6	-
TGTGCCAGCAGTTCTGCAAGGACCCAGTACTTC	CASSSARTQYF	-	TRBV27	TRBJ2-5	-
TGTGCCAGCACCCCCCAATTGGGGTTTGGCTACACCTTC	CASTPQLGFGYTF	few	TRBV7-2	TRBJ1-2	-
TGTGCCAGTGAGATGGAAAGGCTGAACACCGGGGAGCTGTTTTTT	CASEMERLNTGELFF	-	TRBV6-6	TRBJ2-2	-
TGTGCCACCAGCAGCCCGGGGAAGGAAAAACTGTTTTTT	CATSSPGKEKLFF	-	TRBV15	TRBJ1-4	-
TGCGCCAGCAGCTTGTTTACCGATGAGCAGTTCTTC	CASSLFTDEQFF	-	TRBV5-1	TRBJ2-1	-
TGTGCCAGCAGCTTGGCAGGATTTGAGAATCAGCCCCAGCATTTT	CASSLAGFENQPQHF	-	TRBV5-4	TRBJ1-5	-
TGTGCCAGTAGCCTTGGAGGGCAGGGTGGCCTTCGGAATTCACCCCTCCACTTT	CASSLGGQGGLRNSPLHF	-	TRBV19	TRBJ1-6	-
TGTGCCAGCAGTTCGGGACAGGCGAACACTGAAGCTTTCTTT	CASSSGQANTEAFF	-	TRBV5-4	TRBJ1-1	TRBD1
TGTGCCAGCAGTTGGGGGGAGGCGAACACTGAAGCTTTCTTT	CASSWGEANTEAFF	-	TRBV6-5	TRBJ1-1	-
TGTGCCAGCAGTTTACCGCTGGACAGCCAAAATCAGCCCCAGCATTTT	CASSLPLDSQNQPQHF	-	TRBV28	TRBJ1-5	-
TGTGCCAGCAGCGCCACCGGGACTACCTACAATGAGCAGTTCTTC	CASSATGTTYNEQFF	-	TRBV7-9	TRBJ2-1	TRBD2
TGTGCCAGCAGCAACCCCCCAGATACGCAGTATTTT	CASSNPPDTQYF	-	TRBV28	TRBJ2-3	-
TGTGCCAGTAGTATGCGTCTAGCGGGGCAAAGCTCCTACAATGAGCAGTTCTTC	CASSMRLAGQSSYNEQFF	-	TRBV19	TRBJ2-1	TRBD2
TGCAGCGCCCAAGGGCTAGCGGGAGGGCCCGGCGAGCAGTACTTC	CSAQGLAGGPGEQYF	-	TRBV29-1	TRBJ2-7	TRBD2
TGTGCCAGCAGCTTGGGCAGTTCCTACGAGCAGTACTTC	CASSLGSSYEQYF	-	TRBV5-6	TRBJ2-7	-
TGTGCCAGCAGTGGCGGGAGGTCGTACAATGAGCAGTTCTTC	CASSGGRSYNEQFF	once	TRBV2	TRBJ2-1	TRBD2
TGTGCCAGCAGTTACGGTCCGACCAATCAGCCCCAGCATTTT	CASSYGPTNQPQHF	-	TRBV6-6	TRBJ1-5	-
TGTGCCAGCAGCTTAGCTCCCGGGGCGGCTGAAGCTTTCTTT	CASSLAPGAAEAFF	-	TRBV7-2	TRBJ1-1	-
TGCGCCAGCAGTGAGAATTCCGGGACAGGGGGCCTAGAGACCCAGTACTTC	CASSENSGTGGLETQYF	-	TRBV10-2	TRBJ2-5	TRBD1
TGTGCCAGTAGTATAGGGACAGCAATTAGCAATCAGCCCCAGCATTTT	CASSIGTAISNQPQHF	-	TRBV19	TRBJ1-5	-
TGTGCCAGCAGCCGAGGGGGGAAGGACACCGGGGAGCTGTTTTTT	CASSRGGKDTGELFF	-	TRBV5-4	TRBJ2-2	-
TGTGCCAGCAGCCATATAAAAACAGAGAACACCGGGGAGCTGTTTTTT	CASSHIKTENTGELFF	-	TRBV11-2	TRBJ2-2	-
TGTGCCAGCAGCTTAGAGTCCAATGAGCAGTTCTTC	CASSLESNEQFF	-	TRBV7-6	TRBJ2-1	-
TGTGCCACCAGCAGAGGAGGGGGTGGGGTCACTGAAGCTTTCTTT	CATSRGGGGVTEAFF	-	TRBV15	TRBJ1-1	-
TGCGCCAGCAGCTTGGCACAGGGGGCGAATGAAAAACTGTTTTTT	CASSLAQGANEKLFF	-	TRBV5-1	TRBJ1-4	TRBD1
TGTGCCAGCAGCGTTGGTTTTACTGGGTTTGGGACCCAGTACTTC	CASSVGFTGFGTQYF	-	TRBV9	TRBJ2-5	-
TGTGCCAGCAGTTACAGGGGGGGTGGGTTAAGCACAGATACGCAGTATTTT	CASSYRGGGLSTDTQYF	-	TRBV7-2	TRBJ2-3	-
TGTGCCAGCAGTCGGCGGGGGGCTGGAGAGGATGAGCAGTTCTTC	CASSRRGAGEDEQFF	-	TRBV7-7	TRBJ2-1	TRBD2
TGTGCCAGCAAGGTGTCGGAGGGGTACACAGATACGCAGTATTTT	CASKVSEGYTDTQYF	once	TRBV2	TRBJ2-3	-
TGCGCCAGCAGCTGGGGACTTTATTCGTACGAGCAGTACTTC	CASSWGLYSYEQYF	-	TRBV5-1	TRBJ2-7	-
TGTGCCTGGAGCCCTGGGGGCTACGAGCAGTACTTC	CAWSPGGYEQYF	few	TRBV30	TRBJ2-7	-
TGTGCCAGCAGCTTAGCGAGGGCTGGCACTGAAGCTTTCTTT	CASSLARAGTEAFF	-	TRBV7-2	TRBJ1-1	-
TGTGCCAGCAGTTTACAGGGAAACAATGAGCAGTTCTTC	CASSLQGNNEQFF	-	TRBV27	TRBJ2-1	-
TGTGCCAGCACCCCTCGGGACAGGGGGAACACTGAAGCTTTCTTT	CASTPRDRGNTEAFF	once	TRBV2	TRBJ1-1	TRBD1
TGTGCCAGCAGTTCTGGGGCATCTGGAAACACCATATATTTT	CASSSGASGNTIYF	once	TRBV9	TRBJ1-3	-
TGTGCCAGCAGCTTGGCGAGAGGGATTAATGAAAAACTGTTTTTT	CASSLARGINEKLFF	-	TRBV5-6	TRBJ1-4	-
TGTGCCAGCAGCGTACGGGATGGAGTGGGGAATTCACCCCTCCACTTT	CASSVRDGVGNSPLHF	-	TRBV9	TRBJ1-6	-
TGTGCCAGCAGCTTACAGACAAATCAGCCCCAGCATTTT	CASSLQTNQPQHF	-	TRBV7-2	TRBJ1-5	-
TGCAGCGTTGGGGGGACTAGCGGGAGCACCGGGGAGCTGTTTTTT	CSVGGTSGSTGELFF	-	TRBV29-1	TRBJ2-2	TRBD2
TGTGCCAGCAGCTTTTGGGCGACAGATACGCAGTATTTT	CASSFWATDTQYF	-	TRBV7-6	TRBJ2-3	-
TGTGCCAGCAGTGGGGGGACAGGTAGCACAGATACGCAGTATTTT	CASSGGTGSTDTQYF	-	TRBV6-1	TRBJ2-3	TRBD1
TGCAGTGCCCCGTCCTACGCTGAAGCTTTCTTT	CSAPSYAEAFF	-	TRBV20-1	TRBJ1-1	-
TGTGCCAGCAGTGAGGGACAGGACACCGGGGAGCTGTTTTTT	CASSEGQDTGELFF	-	TRBV6-4	TRBJ2-2	TRBD1
TGCGCCAGCAGCTTGGACACCAATAGCAATCAGCCCCAGCATTTT	CASSLDTNSNQPQHF	medium-sized	TRBV5-1	TRBJ1-5	-
TGCGCCAGCAGCTTGGGGGACAGTACAGATACGCAGTATTTT	CASSLGDSTDTQYF	-	TRBV5-1	TRBJ2-3	TRBD1
TGTGCCAGCAGTTTACTATTCTCCTACGAGCAGTACTTC	CASSLLFSYEQYF	-	TRBV28	TRBJ2-7	-
TGTGCCAGCAGCTTAGCTTTTGACCCGGGACTAGCGGGTTATGAGCAGTACTTC	CASSLAFDPGLAGYEQYF	once	TRBV7-8	TRBJ2-7	TRBD2
TGTGCCAGCACCCTCGTGCCGGGGAACACAGATACGCAGTATTTT	CASTLVPGNTDTQYF	-	TRBV7-8	TRBJ2-3	-
TGTGCCACCCTAGAAATAGGCGAGCAGTACTTC	CATLEIGEQYF	-	TRBV28	TRBJ2-7	-